This TCR beta chain was observed in a study of blood T cell repertoires in COVID-19. The length of the CDR3 is 15 residues. From germline, CDR1 is SGHVS and CDR2 FQNEAQ. After removal of 4 bases from V and 3 bases from J, the junction contained 5 bases not matched to a gene. Method: immunoSEQ multiplex PCR; TCRdb's copy keeps in-frame clones and lacks some. Among roughly 88,000 clones listed, around 90% were seen once. V and J are TRBV7-8 and TRBJ1-2, with TRBD1 matching 10 bases. What was sequenced was peripheral blood. This clonotype was obtained from a woman in her forties or fifties in a cohort sampled during active COVID-19. The CDR3: CASSSKTGGDYGYTF. The CDR3 coding sequence is TGTGCCAGCAGCTCCAAGACAGGGGGCGACTATGGCTACACCTTC.